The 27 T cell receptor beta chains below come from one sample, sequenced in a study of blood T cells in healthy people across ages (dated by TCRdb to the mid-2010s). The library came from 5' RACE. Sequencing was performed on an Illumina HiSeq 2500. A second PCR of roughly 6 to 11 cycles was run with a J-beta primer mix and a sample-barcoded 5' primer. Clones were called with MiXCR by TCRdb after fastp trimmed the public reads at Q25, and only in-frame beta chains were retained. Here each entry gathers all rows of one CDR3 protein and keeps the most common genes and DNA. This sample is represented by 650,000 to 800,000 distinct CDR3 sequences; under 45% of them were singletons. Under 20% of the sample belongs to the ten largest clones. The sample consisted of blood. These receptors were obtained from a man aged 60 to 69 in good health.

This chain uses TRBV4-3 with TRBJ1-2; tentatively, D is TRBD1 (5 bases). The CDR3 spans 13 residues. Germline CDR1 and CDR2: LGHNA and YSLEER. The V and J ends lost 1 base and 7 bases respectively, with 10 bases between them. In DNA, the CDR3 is TGCGCCAGCAGCCAAGGGGACGTCACTGGCTACACCTTC. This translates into CASSQGDVTGYTF.

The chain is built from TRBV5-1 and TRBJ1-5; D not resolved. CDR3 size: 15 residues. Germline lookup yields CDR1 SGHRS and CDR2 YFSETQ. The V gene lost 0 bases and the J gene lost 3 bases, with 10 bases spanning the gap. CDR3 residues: CASSLGLDTNQPQHF. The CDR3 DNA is TGCGCCAGCAGCTTGGGGTTAGATACCAATCAGCCCCAGCATTTT.

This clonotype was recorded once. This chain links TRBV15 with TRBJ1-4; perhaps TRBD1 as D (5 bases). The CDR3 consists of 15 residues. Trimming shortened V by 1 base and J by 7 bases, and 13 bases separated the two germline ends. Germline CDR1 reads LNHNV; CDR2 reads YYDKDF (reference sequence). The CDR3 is CATSRVGTLGEKLFF. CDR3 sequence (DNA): TGTGCCACCAGCAGAGTAGGGACCCTGGGTGAAAAACTGTTTTTT.

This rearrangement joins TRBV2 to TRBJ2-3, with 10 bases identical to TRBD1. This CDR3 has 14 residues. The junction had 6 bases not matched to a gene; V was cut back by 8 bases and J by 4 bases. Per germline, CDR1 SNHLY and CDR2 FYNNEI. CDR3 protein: CASLRDRGPDTQYF. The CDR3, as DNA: TGTGCCAGCCTCCGGGACAGGGGCCCAGATACGCAGTATTTT.

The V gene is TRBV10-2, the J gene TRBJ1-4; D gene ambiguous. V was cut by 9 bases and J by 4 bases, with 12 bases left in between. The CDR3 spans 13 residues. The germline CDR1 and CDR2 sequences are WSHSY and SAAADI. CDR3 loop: CASGSYNNEKLFF. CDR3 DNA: TGCGCCAGTGGCTCATACAATAATGAAAAACTGTTTTTT.

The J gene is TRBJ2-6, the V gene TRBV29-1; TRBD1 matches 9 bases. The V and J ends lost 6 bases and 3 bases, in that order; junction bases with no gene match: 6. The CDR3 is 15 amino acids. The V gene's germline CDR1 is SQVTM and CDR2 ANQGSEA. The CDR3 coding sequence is TGCAGCGTAGAGGGACAGGGTAATGGGGCCAACGTCCTGACTTTC. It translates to CSVEGQGNGANVLTF.

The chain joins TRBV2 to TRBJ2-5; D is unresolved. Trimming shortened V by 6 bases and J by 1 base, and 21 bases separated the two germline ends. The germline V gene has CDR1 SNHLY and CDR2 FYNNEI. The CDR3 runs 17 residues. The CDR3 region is CASRPPSGRPGQETQYF. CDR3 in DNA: TGTGCCAGCAGGCCCCCATCGGGCCGCCCAGGCCAAGAGACCCAGTACTTC.

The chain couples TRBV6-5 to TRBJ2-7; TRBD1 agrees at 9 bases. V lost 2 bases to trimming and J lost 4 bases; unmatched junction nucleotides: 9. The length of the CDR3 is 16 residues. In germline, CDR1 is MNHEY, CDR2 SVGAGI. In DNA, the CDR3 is TGTGCCAGCAGTTACGATGCCGGGACAGGGTTTTACGAGCAGTACTTC. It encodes CASSYDAGTGFYEQYF.

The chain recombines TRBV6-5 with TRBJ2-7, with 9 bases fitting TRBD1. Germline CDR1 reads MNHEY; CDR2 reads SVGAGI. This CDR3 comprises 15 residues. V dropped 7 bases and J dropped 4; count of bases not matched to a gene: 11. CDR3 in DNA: TGTGCCAGCACCCACAACCGGGACAGGGAGTACGAGCAGTACTTC. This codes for CASTHNRDREYEQYF.

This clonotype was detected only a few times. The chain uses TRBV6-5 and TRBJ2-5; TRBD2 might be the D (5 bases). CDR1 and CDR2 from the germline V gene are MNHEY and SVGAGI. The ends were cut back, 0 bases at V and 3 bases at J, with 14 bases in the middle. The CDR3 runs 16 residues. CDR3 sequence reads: CASSYSRSRGEETQYF. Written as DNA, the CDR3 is TGTGCCAGCAGTTACTCGAGATCCCGGGGTGAAGAGACCCAGTACTTC.

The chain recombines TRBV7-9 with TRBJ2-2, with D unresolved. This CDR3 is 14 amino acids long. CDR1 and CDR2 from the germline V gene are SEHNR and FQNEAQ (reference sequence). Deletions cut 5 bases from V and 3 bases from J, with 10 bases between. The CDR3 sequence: CASSAQLYTGELFF. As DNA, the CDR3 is TGTGCCAGCAGCGCTCAACTGTACACCGGGGAGCTGTTTTTT.

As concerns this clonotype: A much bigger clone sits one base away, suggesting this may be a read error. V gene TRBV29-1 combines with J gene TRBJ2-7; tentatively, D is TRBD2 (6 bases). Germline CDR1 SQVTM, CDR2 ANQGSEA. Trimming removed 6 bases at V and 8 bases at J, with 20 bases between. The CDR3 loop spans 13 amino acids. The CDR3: CSVSRGYEGQQYF. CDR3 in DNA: TGCAGCGTGTCCCGGGGGTATGAAGGCCAGCAGTACTTC.

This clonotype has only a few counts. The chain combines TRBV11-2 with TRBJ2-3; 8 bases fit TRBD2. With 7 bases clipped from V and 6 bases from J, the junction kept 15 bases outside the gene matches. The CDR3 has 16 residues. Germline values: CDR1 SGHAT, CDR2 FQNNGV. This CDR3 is CASTLSGTSNADTQYF. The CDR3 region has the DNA TGTGCCAGCACCCTTTCCGGGACTAGTAATGCGGATACGCAGTATTTT.

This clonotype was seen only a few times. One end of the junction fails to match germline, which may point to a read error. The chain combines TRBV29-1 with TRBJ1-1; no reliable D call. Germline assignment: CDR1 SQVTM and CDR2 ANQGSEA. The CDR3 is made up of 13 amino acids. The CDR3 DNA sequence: TGCAGTGTTGAGAGGCAGATGAACACTGAAGCTTTCTTT. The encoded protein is CSVERQMNTEAFF.

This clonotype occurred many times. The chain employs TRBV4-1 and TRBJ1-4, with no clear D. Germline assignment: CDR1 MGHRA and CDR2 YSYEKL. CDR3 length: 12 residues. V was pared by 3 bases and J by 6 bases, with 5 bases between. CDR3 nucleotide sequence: TGCGCCAGCAGCCATGTATATGAAAAACTGTTTTTT. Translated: CASSHVYEKLFF.

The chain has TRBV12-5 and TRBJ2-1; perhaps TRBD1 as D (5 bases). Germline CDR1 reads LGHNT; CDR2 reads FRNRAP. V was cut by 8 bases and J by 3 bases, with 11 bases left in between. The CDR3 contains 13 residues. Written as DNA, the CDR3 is TGTGCTAGTCAAGGGGATTACTACAATGAGCAGTTCTTC. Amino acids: CASQGDYYNEQFF.

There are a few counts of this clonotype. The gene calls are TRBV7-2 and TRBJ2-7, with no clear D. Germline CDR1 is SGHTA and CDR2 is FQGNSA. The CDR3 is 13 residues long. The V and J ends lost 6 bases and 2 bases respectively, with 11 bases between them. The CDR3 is CASSSTLTYEQYF. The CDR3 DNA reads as TGTGCCAGCAGTTCGACTCTCACCTACGAGCAGTACTTC.

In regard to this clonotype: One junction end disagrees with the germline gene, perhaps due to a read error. The CDR3 protein is CACSYPSGSNTGELFF. In nucleotides, the CDR3 is TGTGCCTGCAGTTACCCCAGCGGGAGTAACACCGGGGAGCTGTTTTTT. V and J are TRBV6-5 and TRBJ2-2; 8 bases are a match to TRBD2. Germline values: CDR1 MNHEY, CDR2 SVGAGI. The CDR3 covers 16 residues.

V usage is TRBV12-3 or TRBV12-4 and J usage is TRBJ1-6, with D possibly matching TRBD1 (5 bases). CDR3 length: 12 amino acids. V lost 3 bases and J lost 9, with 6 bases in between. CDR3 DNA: TGTGCCAGCAGTTTGGGGCTTTCACCCCTCCACTTT. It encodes CASSLGLSPLHF.

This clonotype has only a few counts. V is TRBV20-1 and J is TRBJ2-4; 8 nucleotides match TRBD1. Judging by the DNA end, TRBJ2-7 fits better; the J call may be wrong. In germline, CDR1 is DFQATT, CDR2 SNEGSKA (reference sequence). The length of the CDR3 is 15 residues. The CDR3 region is CSARNRGMTPYEQYF. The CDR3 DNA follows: TGCAGTGCTAGAAACAGGGGGATGACTCCCTACGAGCAGTACTTC.

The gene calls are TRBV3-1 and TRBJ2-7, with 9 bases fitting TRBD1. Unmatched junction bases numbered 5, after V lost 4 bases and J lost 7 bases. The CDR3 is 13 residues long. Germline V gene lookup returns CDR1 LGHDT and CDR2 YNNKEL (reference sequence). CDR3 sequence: CASSRDRAVEQYF. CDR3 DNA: TGTGCCAGCAGCCGGGACAGGGCGGTTGAGCAGTACTTC.

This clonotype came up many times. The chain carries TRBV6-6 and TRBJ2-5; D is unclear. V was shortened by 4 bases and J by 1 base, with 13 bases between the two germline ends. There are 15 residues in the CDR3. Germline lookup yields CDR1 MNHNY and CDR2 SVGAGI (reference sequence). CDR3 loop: CASSSTDIRQETQYF. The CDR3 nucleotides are TGTGCCAGCAGTTCCACGGATATTCGCCAAGAGACCCAGTACTTC.

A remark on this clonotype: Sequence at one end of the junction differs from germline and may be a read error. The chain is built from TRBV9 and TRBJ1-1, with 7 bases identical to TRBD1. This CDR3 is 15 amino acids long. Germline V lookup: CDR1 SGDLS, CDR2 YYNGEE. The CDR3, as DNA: TGTGCCAGCAGCGTGAGGGGGCTGGGGGTCACTGAAGTTTTCTTT. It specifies CASSVRGLGVTEVFF. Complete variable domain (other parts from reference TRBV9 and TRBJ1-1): DSGVTQTPKHLITATGQRVTLRCSPRSGDLSVYWYQQSLDQGLQFLIQYYNGEERAKGNILERFSAQQFPDLHSELNLSSLELGDSALYFCASSVRGLGVTEVFFGQGTRLTVV.

Here the CDR3 DNA reads TGTGCCAGCAGCTTAGGCGCGGCTTCAGATACGCAGTATTTT. Encoded protein: CASSLGAASDTQYF. The rearrangement joins TRBV7-2 to TRBJ2-3; unclear D gene. The CDR3 extends over 14 amino acids. V was shortened by 1 base and J by 4 bases, with 9 bases between the two germline ends. Germline-derived CDR1 and CDR2 are SGHTA and FQGNSA.

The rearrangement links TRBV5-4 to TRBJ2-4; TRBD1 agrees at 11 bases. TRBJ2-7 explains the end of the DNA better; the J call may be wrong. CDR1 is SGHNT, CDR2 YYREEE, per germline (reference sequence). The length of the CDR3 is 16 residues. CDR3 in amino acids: CASSLGADRGRYEQYF. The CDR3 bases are TGTGCCAGCAGCTTGGGCGCGGACAGGGGGCGGTACGAGCAGTACTTC.

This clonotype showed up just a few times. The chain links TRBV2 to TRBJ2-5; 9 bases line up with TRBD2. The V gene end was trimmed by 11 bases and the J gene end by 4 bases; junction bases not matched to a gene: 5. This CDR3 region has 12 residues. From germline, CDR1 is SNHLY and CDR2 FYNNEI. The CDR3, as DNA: TGTGCCGGTCGTAGCGGGGGAGAGACCCAGTACTTC. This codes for CAGRSGGETQYF.

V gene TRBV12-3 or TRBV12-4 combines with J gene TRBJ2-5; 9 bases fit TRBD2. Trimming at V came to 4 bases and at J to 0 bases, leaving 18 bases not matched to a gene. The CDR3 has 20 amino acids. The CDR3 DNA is TGTGCCAGCAGTTATCCGGGGACTAGCACACTAACCCAGTACCAAGAGACCCAGTACTTC. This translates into CASSYPGTSTLTQYQETQYF.